Listed below are T cell receptor beta chains from one sample, sequenced in a study of blood T cells in healthy people across ages. Via MiXCR, TCRdb re-called the 5' RACE reads, giving one row per CDR3 protein. The profile covers about 830,000 distinct CDR3 sequences, with roughly 60% appearing a single time and around 20% taken by the ten largest. The material sequenced was blood. These TCRs come from a man aged 30 to 45 in good health. Both conserved end residues are part of each CDR3. A D gene is named only where the DNA matches it firmly. The size entry is marked missing in some rows and otherwise reads once, few, many or a size class.

CDR3 DNA	CDR3 protein	clone size	D gene	V gene	J gene
TGCAGTGTGGCGGGAGGGCCATACGAGCAGTACTTC	CSVAGGPYEQYF	few	TRBD2	TRBV20-1	TRBJ2-7
TGCGCCAGCAGCTTGGAGGGGACGGGGTTTAAGGAGGGGGACGAGCAGTACTTC	CASSLEGTGFKEGDEQYF	.	.	TRBV5-1	TRBJ2-7
TGTGCCAGCAGTTTCAGCCAAGATACGCAGTATTTT	CASSFSQDTQYF	.	.	TRBV3-1	TRBJ2-3
TGCAGCGTAGAAAGAACCGAGAACACTGAAGCTTTCTTT	CSVERTENTEAFF	.	.	TRBV29-1	TRBJ1-1
TGTGCCAGCAGCCAAGGCGTCGGTCAGGGGGACTATGGCTACACCTTC	CASSQGVGQGDYGYTF	.	TRBD1	TRBV4-2	TRBJ1-2
TGTGCCAGCAGTTTATCGGAGGTCTACAATGAGCAGTTCTTC	CASSLSEVYNEQFF	.	.	TRBV27	TRBJ2-1
TGTGCCACCTACAAAATTGAGTGGGGTTTTTTGCACGAGCAGTACTTC	CATYKIEWGFLHEQYF	.	.	TRBV21-1	TRBJ2-7
TGCGCCAGCAGCCAAGACCAGGGGAGGAACACCGGGGAGCTGTTTTTT	CASSQDQGRNTGELFF	.	.	TRBV4-3	TRBJ2-2
TGCAGCGTTGACTTGCCGGGCGCCTACAATGAGCAGTTCTTC	CSVDLPGAYNEQFF	.	.	TRBV29-1	TRBJ2-1
TGTGCCAGCACCGACGCCCCGGGGGGAGGCAATCAGCCCCAGCATTTT	CASTDAPGGGNQPQHF	.	.	TRBV6-1	TRBJ1-5
TGTGCCAGCAGTGAAAGTGGGGGAACGAGGGAGCAGTACTTC	CASSESGGTREQYF	.	.	TRBV6-1	TRBJ2-7
TGTGCCAGCAGCACCAGCGGGAGAGGGGCGGAGACCCAGTACTTC	CASSTSGRGAETQYF	few	TRBD2	TRBV28	TRBJ2-5
TGTGCCATCAGTGAGCGGGAGGCGGGGGAGACCCAGTACTTC	CAISEREAGETQYF	.	TRBD2	TRBV10-3	TRBJ2-5
TGTGCCACCAGCAGAGATCTTGGCGGGGCGACTCTTGGGGACAATGAGCAGTTCTTC	CATSRDLGGATLGDNEQFF	few	.	TRBV15	TRBJ2-1
TGTGCCATCAGTGGTCGGCTCAATTTGGGGCACAATGAGCAGTTCTTC	CAISGRLNLGHNEQFF	.	.	TRBV10-3	TRBJ2-1
TGCAGTGCCCAAAGCGAGGCCTCTCTCTACGAGCAGTACTTC	CSAQSEASLYEQYF	.	.	TRBV20-1	TRBJ2-7
TGTGCCAGCAGCGTAGGAGGGACAGCCTATGGCTACACCTTC	CASSVGGTAYGYTF	few	TRBD1	TRBV9	TRBJ1-2
TGCAGTGCCCGGGGAATTACCGAAGCTTTCTTT	CSARGITEAFF	few	.	TRBV20-1	TRBJ1-1
TGTGCCAGCAGTTCAGACCTTGGGCAGCCCCAGCATTTT	CASSSDLGQPQHF	.	.	TRBV7-2	TRBJ1-5
TGCAGTGCTAGAGACAGCGGCACTGAAGCTTTCTTT	CSARDSGTEAFF	few	.	TRBV20-1	TRBJ1-1
TGCAGTTTTACTACGGGACTAGCGGGAGCAGTGCAGTATTTT	CSFTTGLAGAVQYF	once	TRBD2	TRBV20-1	TRBJ2-3
TGCAGTGCTAGTTCGGCGGGAGGTGAAAAACTGTTTTTT	CSASSAGGEKLFF	.	.	TRBV20-1	TRBJ1-4
TGTGCCAGCAGCTTCTCGGGTACTAACACCGGGGAGCTGTTTTTT	CASSFSGTNTGELFF	.	.	TRBV7-2	TRBJ2-2
TGCAGCGCCGACCTAGAGGGACAGAGAAAGCAGTATTTT	CSADLEGQRKQYF	few	TRBD1	TRBV29-1	TRBJ2-3
TGTGCCAGCGGGAGATTCAATGAGCAGTTCTTC	CASGRFNEQFF	.	.	TRBV28	TRBJ2-1
TGTGCCAGCAGCCCCCGGACAGGAAACAATGAGCAGTTCTTC	CASSPRTGNNEQFF	.	TRBD1	TRBV7-9	TRBJ2-1
TGCAGCGTGACCACTAGCGGCTATTATTACGAGCAGTACTTC	CSVTTSGYYYEQYF	.	TRBD2	TRBV29-1	TRBJ2-7
TGCGCCAGCAGTCGACCCGGGTTTGACGAGCAGTACTTC	CASSRPGFDEQYF	.	.	TRBV5-1	TRBJ2-7
TGTGCCAGCAGCCGAGACTGGAAGACGGGCGAGCAGTACTTC	CASSRDWKTGEQYF	.	.	TRBV27	TRBJ2-7
TGTGCCAGCAGCGCCATAGCGGGGGTTGGTTCAGATACGCAGTATTTT	CASSAIAGVGSDTQYF	.	TRBD2	TRBV7-2	TRBJ2-3
TGTGCCAGCAGCGCAAATCTCCTGCTACGCAAGGAGCAGTTCTTC	CASSANLLLRKEQFF	.	.	TRBV7-9	TRBJ2-1
TGTGCCAGCGTGGACCAGGGGATCACAGATACGCAGTATTTT	CASVDQGITDTQYF	once	.	TRBV2	TRBJ2-3
TGTGCCAGCAGCTCTAAGCGGGACCGCACAGATACGCAGTATTTT	CASSSKRDRTDTQYF	.	TRBD2	TRBV7-2	TRBJ2-3
TGTGCCAGCAGCGTCACCGAGAACACTGAAGCTTTCTTT	CASSVTENTEAFF	.	.	TRBV7-9	TRBJ1-1
TGTGCCAGCTCACTTGGGACTAGCGGGGGGAACTCCTACGAGCAGTACTTC	CASSLGTSGGNSYEQYF	.	TRBD2	TRBV18	TRBJ2-7
TGTGCCAGCAGTTACTCGACGACAGTTATGAATGAGCAGTTCTTC	CASSYSTTVMNEQFF	.	.	TRBV6-2/TRBV6-3	TRBJ2-1
TGTGCCAGCAGACGGACAGGGTCAGATGAGCAGTTCTTC	CASRRTGSDEQFF	.	TRBD1	TRBV12-3/TRBV12-4	TRBJ2-1